Below are 8 T cell receptor beta chains sequenced from a single sample in a study of CD8+CD57+ T cells in acquired aplastic anemia. Genomic DNA provided the template from which TCR beta VDJ and CDR3 profiles were obtained. Each CDR3 protein is one row after TCRdb ran MiXCR on the reads. The sample lists roughly 64,000 distinct CDR3 sequences, around 55% seen once, with around 2.3% in the top ten. The specimen sequenced was sorted CD4+, CD8+, or CD8+CD57+ T cells (not recorded which) from PBMCs. The source of these receptors is a human donor in good health, serving as a control.

This clonotype is labeled medium-sized. One end of the junction varies from germline; a read error may be responsible. The chain combines TRBV7-7 with TRBJ2-5; possibly TRBD2 for D (6 bases). This CDR3 is built from 13 residues. Germline CDR1 reads SSHAT; CDR2 reads FNYEAQ (reference sequence). The CDR3 loop reads CASSLDGGETQYF. CDR3 in DNA: TGTGCTAGCAGCTTAGACGGAGGGGAGACCCAGTACTTC.

There are a few counts of this clonotype. The chain links TRBV7-8 to TRBJ2-7, with 7 bases identical to TRBD1. The germline gives CDR1 SGHVS, CDR2 FQNEAQ. There are 13 residues in the CDR3. V trimming: 6 bases; J trimming: 3 bases; junction bases outside the gene matches: 5. The DNA for the CDR3 is TGTGCCAGCAGACGGACAGGCGGCTACGAGCAGTACTTC. Its translation is CASRRTGGYEQYF.

This clonotype has just a few counts. This chain connects TRBV19 to TRBJ2-1; 8 bases agree with TRBD2. From germline, CDR1 is LNHDA and CDR2 SQIVND (reference sequence). The CDR3 length is 13 residues. Trimming removed 7 bases from V and 7 bases from J; junction bases left unmatched: 6. CDR3 region: CASNRSGSNEQFF. In DNA form, the CDR3 reads TGTGCCAGTAATCGCAGCGGGAGTAATGAGCAGTTCTTC.

This clonotype turned up a few times. The chain has TRBV19 and TRBJ2-7; 9 bases line up with TRBD1. The germline gives CDR1 LNHDA, CDR2 SQIVND (reference sequence). Trimming cost V 4 bases and J 4 bases; bases outside gene matches: 2. The CDR3 is 13 amino acids. CDR3 loop: CASSSDRGYEQYF. CDR3 in DNA: TGTGCCAGTAGTAGCGACAGGGGGTACGAGCAGTACTTC.

V usage is TRBV7-6 and J usage is TRBJ2-3, with D uncertain. The CDR3 consists of 12 residues. Germline V CDR1 and CDR2: SGHVS, FNYEAQ. The ends were cut back, 4 bases at V and 5 bases at J, with 7 bases in the middle. The CDR3 DNA sequence: TGTGCCAGCAGCTCCTCAGGAGATACGCAGTATTTT. It encodes CASSSSGDTQYF.

This clonotype was seen at least ten times. The chain recombines TRBV5-1 with TRBJ2-7, with a tentative D call TRBD2 (6 bases). Germline assignment: CDR1 SGHRS and CDR2 YFSETQ. This CDR3 is built from 15 residues. V lost 0 bases and J lost 3, with 13 bases in between. The CDR3 loop reads CASSLEPGLIYEQYF. CDR3 coding DNA: TGCGCCAGCAGCTTGGAACCGGGACTTATCTACGAGCAGTACTTC.

With regard to this clonotype: A read error may explain this, as a much larger clone is one base away. Given the absence of the conserved phenylalanine or tryptophan at the CDR3 end, a read error is likely. This sequence joins TRBV18 and TRBJ2-1; 12 positions match TRBD2. Germline CDR1 and CDR2: KGHSH and LQKENI. The CDR3 is made up of 19 amino acids. Trimming at V came to 1 base and at J to 0 bases, leaving 7 bases not matched to a gene. CDR3 sequence reads: CASSPLGLAGLSSYNEQFL. DNA of the CDR3: TGTGCCAGCTCACCACTGGGACTAGCGGGTCTGAGCTCCTACAATGAGCAGTTCCTC.

This clonotype was counted many times. V usage is TRBV4-2 and J usage is TRBJ2-4, with 8 bases fitting TRBD1. The CDR3 is 19 amino acids. The V gene's germline CDR1 is LGHNA and CDR2 YNFKEQ. The trim removed 4 bases at V and 1 base at J, leaving 15 bases unmatched. The DNA of the CDR3 is TGTGCCAGCAGCCCCTATATCCTGACAGGGGTTACGGCCAAAAACATTCAGTACTTC. This gives the protein CASSPYILTGVTAKNIQYF.